Detailed here is one T cell receptor (beta chain). These data originate in a study of blood T cell repertoires in COVID-19. Study-wide background: Acute and convalescent COVID-19 samples came from the United States, Italy and Spain. PBMCs, B-cell-depleted T cells, or T cells were the source of the cDNA or gDNA that made up the material.

Per the study methods: Nucleated cell counts were estimated from reference gene primer amplification. Profiling relied on immunoSEQ multiplex PCR, and the TCRdb table lists in-frame clones only, not all of them. The V and J calls and the clone size are those of that table, but D and trimming were determined from the DNA. The sample contains fewer than 250,000 clones, roughly 89% of which appear only once. The CDR3 has 15 residues. Germline V gene lookup returns CDR1 SGHTS and CDR2 YDEGEE. With 0 bases removed from V and 4 bases from J, the gap between germline ends came to 13 bases. Everyone who took part was about 18 to 90 years old, and they came from about two dozen US areas.

Sequencing was performed on PBMCs or T cells enriched from blood (not recorded which). The receptor was isolated from a woman aged 30 to 39 with acute COVID-19. The chain is built from TRBV5-8 and TRBJ1-2; no firm D call. The CDR3 region is CASSLALLGTYGYTF. DNA for the CDR3: TGTGCCAGCAGCTTGGCCTTATTGGGCACCTATGGCTACACCTTC. Together with reference TRBV5-8 and TRBJ1-2, the CDR3 gives the full variable domain: EAGVTQSPTHLIKTRGQQATLRCSPISGHTSVYWYQQALGLGLQFLLWYDEGEERNRGNFPPRFSGRQFPNYSSELNVNALELEDSALYLCASSLALLGTYGYTFGSGTRLTVV.